A single sample is the source of the 15 T cell receptor beta chains below, sequenced in a study of T cells in Graves' hyperthyroidism and ophthalmopathy. RNA transcripts yielded amplified TCR beta CDR3 regions. The study used the HTBI primer set for a first-round RT-PCR of the TCR CDR3. Each CDR3 protein is one row after TCRdb ran MiXCR on the multiplex PCR reads. The sample records 400,000 or so distinct CDR3 sequences, approximately 14% being singletons. Sequencing was performed on blood. Receptors were obtained from a woman aged 25 to 39 with Graves' ophthalmopathy.

This clonotype was counted many times. V usage is TRBV7-9 and J usage is TRBJ2-7; the D call may be TRBD1 or TRBD2 (5 bases each). This CDR3 is built from 16 residues. CDR1 SEHNR and CDR2 FQNEAQ come from the germline V gene (reference sequence). The germline V and J ends were trimmed by 1 base and 2 bases, with 15 bases remaining between them. The CDR3 sequence: CASSLGQTTITYEQYF. The CDR3 DNA follows: TGTGCCAGCAGCTTAGGACAGACTACCATTACCTACGAGCAGTACTTC. Full variable domain (outside the CDR3, taken from reference TRBV7-9 and TRBJ2-7): DTGVSQNPRHKITKRGQNVTFRCDPISEHNRLYWYRQTLGQGPEFLTYFQNEAQLEKSRLLSDRFSAERPKGSFSTLEIQRTEQGDSAMYLCASSLGQTTITYEQYFGPGTRLTVT.

This clonotype occurred many times. The chain links TRBV20-1 to TRBJ2-7, with 8 bases lining up with TRBD2. The germline CDR1 and CDR2 sequences are DFQATT and SNEGSKA (reference sequence). The CDR3 is 18 residues long. Trimming took 0 bases from V and 3 from J; bases not matched to a gene: 16. For the CDR3, the DNA is TGCAGTGCTAGAGATCGTCTTATGCTCTGGCGGGGGGACTACGAGCAGTACTTC. This translates into CSARDRLMLWRGDYEQYF.

In this sample, this clonotype turned up a few times. This chain uses TRBV9 with TRBJ1-2; D uncertain. This CDR3 has 15 residues. Trimming stripped 3 bases from V and 6 bases from J, with 18 bases between. Looked up from germline, CDR1 is SGDLS and CDR2 is YYNGEE. As DNA, the CDR3 is TGTGCCAGCAGCGACGGGAGGAGGACGGATGATGGCTACACCTTC. Its protein product is CASSDGRRTDDGYTF.

V and J are TRBV11-2 and TRBJ2-4; D uncertain. This CDR3 comprises 13 residues. Trimming left V 1 base short and J 8 bases short, with 9 bases between. Germline V gene data show CDR1 as SGHAT and CDR2 as FQNNGV. The CDR3 region is CASSLGLWDIQYF. CDR3 DNA: TGTGCCAGCAGCTTAGGTCTCTGGGACATTCAGTACTTC.

The chain employs TRBV4-1 and TRBJ1-3, with D hard to call. Germline assignment: CDR1 MGHRA and CDR2 YSYEKL. V was pared by 1 base and J by 5 bases, with 12 bases between. The CDR3 extends over 15 amino acids. The CDR3 region has the DNA TGCGCCAGCAGCCAAGTAGCGGACCGACGAAACACCATATATTTT. Translated: CASSQVADRRNTIYF.

This clonotype was seen repeatedly, ten times or more. The chain employs TRBV4-1 and TRBJ1-4, with 7 nucleotides matching TRBD1. The V gene end was trimmed by 1 base and the J gene end by 4 bases; junction bases not matched to a gene: 6. CDR1 and CDR2 from the germline V gene are MGHRA and YSYEKL. This CDR3 spans 16 amino acids. CDR3 in DNA: TGCGCCAGCAGCCAAGGAGACAGGGCTAATAATGAAAAACTGTTTTTT. Its translation: CASSQGDRANNEKLFF.

V is TRBV29-1 and J is TRBJ1-4, with D possibly being TRBD1 (6 bases). There are 14 residues in the CDR3. V lost 6 bases to trimming and J lost 4 bases, with 15 bases between them. Germline V gene sequence: CDR1 SQVTM, CDR2 ANQGSEA. CDR3 amino acids: CSVLDRSLNEKLFF. CDR3 bases: TGCAGCGTCCTCGACAGGAGCCTTAATGAAAAACTGTTTTTT.

This clonotype has just a few counts. This sequence joins TRBV28 and TRBJ1-4; TRBD1 matches at 12 bases. Trimming at V came to 7 bases and at J to 4 bases, leaving 13 bases not matched to a gene. CDR1 and CDR2 from the germline V gene are MDHEN and SYDVKM. The CDR3 totals 18 residues. CDR3 nucleotides: TGTGCCAGCATCTCATTCGGGACAGGGGGCGCGGGTAATGAAAAACTGTTTTTT. Translated: CASISFGTGGAGNEKLFF. Combining the CDR3 with reference TRBV28 and TRBJ1-4 gives the whole variable domain DVKVTQSSRYLVKRTGEKVFLECVQDMDHENMFWYRQDPGLGLRLIYFSYDVKMKEKGDIPEGYSVSREKKERFSLILESASTNQTSMYLCASISFGTGGAGNEKLFFGSGTQLSVL.

As for this clonotype: With a much larger clone just one base away, this may be a read error. The gene calls are TRBV20-1 and TRBJ2-3, with D perhaps TRBD2 (6 bases). Looked up from germline, CDR1 is DFQATT and CDR2 is SNEGSKA (reference sequence). The length of the CDR3 is 19 residues. CDR3 bases: TGCAGTGCTAGAGATTTGGGGGGAGGATCGCAGGGAGGCACAGATGCGCAGTATTTT. The encoded protein is CSARDLGGGSQGGTDAQYF.

This clonotype was recorded many times. This chain links TRBV28 with TRBJ1-5; the D gene is possibly TRBD1 (5 bases). Trimming cost V 6 bases and J 1 base, with 16 bases left between them. Germline V gene data show CDR1 as MDHEN and CDR2 as SYDVKM. CDR3 size: 16 residues. CDR3 nucleotides: TGTGCCAGCAGGTTCCCAGGAGGGACGAGCAATCAGCCCCAGCATTTT. Translated, it gives CASRFPGGTSNQPQHF.

This clonotype was observed at least ten times. V and J are TRBV3-1 and TRBJ1-3; tentative D call: TRBD1 (5 bases). CDR1 and CDR2 (germline): LGHDT, YNNKEL (reference sequence). The V gene lost 2 bases and the J gene lost 1 base, with 12 bases spanning the gap. The length of the CDR3 is 16 residues. CDR3 amino acids: CASSQRGRGSGNTIYF. The CDR3 nucleotides read TGTGCCAGCAGCCAACGGGGACGGGGATCTGGAAACACCATATATTTT.

This clonotype was detected a few times. The genes are TRBV12-3 or TRBV12-4 and TRBJ1-3; no clear D gene. CDR3 length: 12 amino acids. Deletions cut 1 base from V and 8 bases from J, with 6 bases between. This CDR3 reads CASSLDSYTIYF. CDR3 DNA: TGTGCCAGCAGTTTAGACAGTTACACCATATATTTT.

In this sample, this clonotype turned up many times. The chain has TRBV18 and TRBJ1-1; no clear D gene. In germline, CDR1 is KGHSH, CDR2 LQKENI. V dropped 4 bases and J dropped 3 bases, with 6 bases sitting between them. The CDR3 loop spans 12 amino acids. The CDR3 DNA follows: TGTGCCAGCTCACGTTGGGACACTGAAGCTTTCTTT. Translation gives CASSRWDTEAFF.

This clonotype was counted a few times. Given a much more abundant clone one base away, this may be a read error. This chain connects TRBV12-3 or TRBV12-4 to TRBJ1-6; D call uncertain. This CDR3 comprises 13 residues. The DNA of the CDR3 is TGTGCCGGCAGCTTACGGGAGCGATCACCCCTCCACTTT. This sequence encodes CAGSLRERSPLHF.

This clonotype was detected many times. The chain employs TRBV28 and TRBJ1-5; D gene ambiguous. V lost 5 bases and J 6 bases, leaving 17 bases between the germline ends. The CDR3 loop spans 15 amino acids. From germline, CDR1 is MDHEN and CDR2 SYDVKM. The DNA of the CDR3 is TGTGCCAGCAGTCCCGGACGCCGAGGGATTCAGCCCCAGCATTTT. Amino acid sequence: CASSPGRRGIQPQHF.